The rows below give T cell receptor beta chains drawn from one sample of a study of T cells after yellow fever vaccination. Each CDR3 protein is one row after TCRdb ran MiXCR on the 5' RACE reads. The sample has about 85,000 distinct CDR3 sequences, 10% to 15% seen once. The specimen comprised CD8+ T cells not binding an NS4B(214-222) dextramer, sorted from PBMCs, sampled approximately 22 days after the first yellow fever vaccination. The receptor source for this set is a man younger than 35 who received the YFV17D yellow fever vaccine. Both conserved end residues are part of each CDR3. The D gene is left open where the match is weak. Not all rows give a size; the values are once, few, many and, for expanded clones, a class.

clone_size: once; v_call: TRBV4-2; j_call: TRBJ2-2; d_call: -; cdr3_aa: CASSQEWDNTGELFF; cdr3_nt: TGTGCCAGCAGCCAAGAATGGGATAACACCGGGGAGCTGTTTTTT
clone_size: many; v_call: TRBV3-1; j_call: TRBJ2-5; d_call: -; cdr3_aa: CASSQAGRYQETQYF; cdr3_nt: TGTGCCAGCAGCCAAGCGGGGAGGTACCAAGAGACCCAGTACTTC
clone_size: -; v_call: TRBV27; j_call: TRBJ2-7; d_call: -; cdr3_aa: CASSLTQASSYEQYF; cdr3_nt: TGTGCCAGCAGTTTAACCCAAGCTAGCTCCTACGAGCAGTACTTC
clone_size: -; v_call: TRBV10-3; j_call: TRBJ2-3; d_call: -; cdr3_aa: CAISESEVTPKTDTQYF; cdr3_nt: TGTGCCATCAGTGAGTCCGAAGTTACCCCGAAGACAGATACGCAGTATTTT
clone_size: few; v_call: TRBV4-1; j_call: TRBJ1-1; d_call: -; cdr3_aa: CASSSGVRGVNTEAFF; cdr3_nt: TGCGCCAGCAGCTCAGGGGTGAGGGGGGTGAACACTGAAGCTTTCTTT
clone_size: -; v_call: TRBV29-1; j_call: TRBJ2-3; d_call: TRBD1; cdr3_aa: CSAVTGIKYTDTQYF; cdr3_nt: TGCAGCGCCGTGACAGGGATTAAATACACAGATACGCAGTATTTT
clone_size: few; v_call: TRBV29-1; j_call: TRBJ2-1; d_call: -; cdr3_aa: CSVPLRGVINEQFF; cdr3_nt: TGCAGCGTGCCCCTTAGGGGAGTTATCAATGAGCAGTTCTTC
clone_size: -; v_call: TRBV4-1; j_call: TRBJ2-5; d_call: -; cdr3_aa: CASSQKRLAETQYF; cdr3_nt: TGCGCCAGCAGCCAGAAGAGGCTAGCAGAGACCCAGTACTTC
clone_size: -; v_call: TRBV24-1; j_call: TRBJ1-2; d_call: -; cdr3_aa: CATSDLGGYTF; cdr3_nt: TGTGCCACCAGTGATTTGGGTGGCTACACCTTC
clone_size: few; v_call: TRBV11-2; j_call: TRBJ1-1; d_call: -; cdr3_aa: CASSPEVGDEAFF; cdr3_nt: TGTGCCAGCAGCCCCGAAGTTGGAGATGAAGCTTTCTTT
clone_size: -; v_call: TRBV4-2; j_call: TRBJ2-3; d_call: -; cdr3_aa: CASSQDGPGRGTDTQYF; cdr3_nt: TGTGCCAGCAGCCAAGATGGGCCGGGTAGGGGCACAGATACGCAGTATTTT
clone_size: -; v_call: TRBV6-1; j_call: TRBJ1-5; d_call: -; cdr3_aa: CASRGGGSWQPQHF; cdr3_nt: TGTGCCAGCAGAGGGGGGGGGTCGTGGCAGCCCCAGCATTTT
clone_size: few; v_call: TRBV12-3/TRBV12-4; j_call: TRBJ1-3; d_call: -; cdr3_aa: CASVSGNTIYF; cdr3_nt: TGTGCCAGCGTCTCTGGAAACACCATATATTTT
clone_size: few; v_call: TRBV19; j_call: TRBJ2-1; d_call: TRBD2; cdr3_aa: CASELGGLAVGEQFF; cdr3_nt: TGTGCCAGTGAACTTGGCGGACTAGCGGTCGGAGAGCAGTTCTTC
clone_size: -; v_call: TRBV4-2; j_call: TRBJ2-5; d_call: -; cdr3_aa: CATLFGETQYF; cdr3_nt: TGTGCCACCCTCTTCGGTGAGACCCAGTACTTC
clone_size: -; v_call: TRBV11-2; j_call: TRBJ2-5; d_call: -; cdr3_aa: CASSFGGGEQETQYF; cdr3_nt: TGTGCCAGCAGCTTCGGTGGTGGAGAACAAGAGACCCAGTACTTC
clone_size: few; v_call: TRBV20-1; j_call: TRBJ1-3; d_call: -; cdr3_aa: CSARRGPGNTIYF; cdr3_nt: TGCAGTGCTCGCAGGGGTCCTGGAAACACCATATATTTT
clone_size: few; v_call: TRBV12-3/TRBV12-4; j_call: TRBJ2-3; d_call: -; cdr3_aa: CASSLEQFTDTQYF; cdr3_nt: TGTGCCAGCAGTTTAGAACAGTTCACAGATACGCAGTATTTT
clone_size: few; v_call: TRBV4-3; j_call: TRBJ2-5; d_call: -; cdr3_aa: CASSQDSFLTPTQETQYF; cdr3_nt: TGCGCCAGCAGCCAAGACTCTTTTTTAACTCCTACCCAAGAGACCCAGTACTTC
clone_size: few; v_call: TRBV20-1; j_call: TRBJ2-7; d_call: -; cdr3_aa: CSARVPLGNEQYF; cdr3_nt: TGCAGTGCTCGAGTACCTTTAGGCAACGAGCAGTACTTC
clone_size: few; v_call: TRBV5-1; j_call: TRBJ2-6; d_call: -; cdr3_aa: CASSLEPTKRASGANVLTF; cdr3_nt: TGCGCCAGCAGCTTGGAGCCGACTAAGAGAGCCTCTGGGGCCAACGTCCTGACTTTC
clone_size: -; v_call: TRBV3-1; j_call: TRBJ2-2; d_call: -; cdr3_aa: CASSQVDRTGELFF; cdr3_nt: TGTGCCAGCAGCCAAGTGGACAGAACCGGGGAGCTGTTTTTT
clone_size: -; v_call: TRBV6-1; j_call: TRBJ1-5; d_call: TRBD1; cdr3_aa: CASSGWTGDNQPQHF; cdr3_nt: TGTGCCAGCAGTGGGTGGACAGGGGACAATCAGCCCCAGCATTTT
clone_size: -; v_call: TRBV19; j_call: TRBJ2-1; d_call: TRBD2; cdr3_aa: CASSTLAGGLSNEQFF; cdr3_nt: TGTGCCAGTAGTACCTTGGCGGGGGGGCTCTCAAATGAGCAGTTCTTC
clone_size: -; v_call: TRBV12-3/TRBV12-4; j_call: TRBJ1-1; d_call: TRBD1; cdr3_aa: CASTRSWTGNTEAFF; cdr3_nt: TGTGCCAGCACTCGATCGTGGACAGGGAACACTGAAGCTTTCTTT
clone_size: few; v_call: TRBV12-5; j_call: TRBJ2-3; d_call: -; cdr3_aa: CASGPSAWETDTQYF; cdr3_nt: TGTGCTAGTGGTCCCTCAGCCTGGGAGACAGATACGCAGTATTTT
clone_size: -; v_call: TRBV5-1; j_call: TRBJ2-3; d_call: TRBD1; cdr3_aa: CASSPDRVRTDTQYF; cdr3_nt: TGCGCCAGCAGCCCGGACAGGGTAAGAACAGATACGCAGTATTTT
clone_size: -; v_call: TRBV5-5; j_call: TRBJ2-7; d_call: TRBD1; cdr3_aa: CASSLDRGLHF; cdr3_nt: TGTGCCAGCAGCTTGGACAGGGGTTTGCACTTC
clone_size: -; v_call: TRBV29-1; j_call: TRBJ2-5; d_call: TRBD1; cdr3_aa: CSLLGVGQSQETQYF; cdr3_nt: TGCAGCCTCCTTGGGGTGGGACAGAGCCAAGAGACCCAGTACTTC
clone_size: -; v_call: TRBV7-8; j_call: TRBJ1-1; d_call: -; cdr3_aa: CASSSSYLRGDTEAFF; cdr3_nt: TGTGCCAGCAGCTCCTCATATCTCAGGGGTGACACTGAAGCTTTCTTT
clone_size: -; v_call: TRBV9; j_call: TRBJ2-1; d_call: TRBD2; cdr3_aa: CASSVGGGYNEQFF; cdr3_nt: TGTGCCAGCAGCGTCGGCGGGGGGTATAATGAGCAGTTCTTC
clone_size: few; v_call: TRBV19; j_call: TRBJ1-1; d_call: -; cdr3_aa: CASSPLRGMNTEAFF; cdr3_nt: TGTGCCAGTAGTCCCCTGCGGGGAATGAACACTGAAGCTTTCTTT
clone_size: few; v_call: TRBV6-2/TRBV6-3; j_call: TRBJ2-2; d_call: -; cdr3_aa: CASSYSDSYTGELFF; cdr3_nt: TGTGCCAGCAGTTACTCCGACTCTTACACCGGGGAGCTGTTTTTT
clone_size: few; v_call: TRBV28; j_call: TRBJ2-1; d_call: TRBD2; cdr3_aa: CASRTPGGTNNEQFF; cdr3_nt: TGTGCCAGCAGAACGCCGGGGGGGACGAACAATGAGCAGTTCTTC
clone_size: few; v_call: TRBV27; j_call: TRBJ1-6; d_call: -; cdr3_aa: CASSSSYNSPLHF; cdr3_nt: TGTGCCAGCAGTTCCTCCTATAATTCACCCCTCCACTTT
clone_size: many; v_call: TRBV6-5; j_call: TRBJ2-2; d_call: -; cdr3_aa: CASSPPRYTGELFF; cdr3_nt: TGTGCCAGCAGTCCCCCTAGATACACCGGGGAGCTGTTTTTT
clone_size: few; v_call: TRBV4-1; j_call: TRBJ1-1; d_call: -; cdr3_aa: CASSQGGLGGTEAFF; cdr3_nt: TGCGCCAGCAGCCAAGGGGGGTTGGGAGGCACTGAAGCTTTCTTT
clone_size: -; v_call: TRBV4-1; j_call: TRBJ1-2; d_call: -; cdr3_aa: CASSQAPGRPYGYTF; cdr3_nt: TGCGCCAGCAGCCAAGCCCCAGGACGGCCCTATGGCTACACCTTC
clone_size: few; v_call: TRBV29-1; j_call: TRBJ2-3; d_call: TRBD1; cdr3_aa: CSVEGQGIPDTQYF; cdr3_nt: TGCAGCGTAGAGGGACAGGGGATTCCAGATACGCAGTATTTT
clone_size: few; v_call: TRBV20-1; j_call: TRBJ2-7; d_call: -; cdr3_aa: CSAADSSYEQYF; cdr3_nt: TGCAGTGCCGCGGACAGCTCCTACGAGCAGTACTTC
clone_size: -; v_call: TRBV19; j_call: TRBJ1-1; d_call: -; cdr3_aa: CASSIGRNTEAFF; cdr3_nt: TGTGCCAGTAGTATTGGGAGGAACACTGAAGCTTTCTTT
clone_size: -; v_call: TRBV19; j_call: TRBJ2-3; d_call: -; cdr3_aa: CASRSTHTQYF; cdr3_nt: TGTGCCAGCAGATCCACACATACGCAGTATTTT
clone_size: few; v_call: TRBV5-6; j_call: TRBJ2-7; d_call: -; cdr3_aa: CASSWGAQQGTEQYF; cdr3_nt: TGTGCCAGCAGCTGGGGGGCACAACAGGGGACCGAGCAGTACTTC